This TCR beta chain was retrieved from a study of T cell clonality in common variable immunodeficiency. Notes on the study in general: Reportedly, TCR beta sequences from common variable immunodeficiency showed fewer deletions and N-nucleotide insertions.

Germline V gene data show CDR1 as LNHDA and CDR2 as SQIVND (reference sequence). The CDR3 consists of 14 residues. V was clipped by 1 base and J by 5 bases; unmatched bases: 4. The table came from immunoSEQ multiplex PCR; TCRdb's copy has only in-frame clones and leaves some out. Reported are approximately 35,000 clones, none seen only once; the ten largest carry approximately 6.5%. This clone was observed a handful of times. Its antigen is undetermined. The missing CDR3 end, 3 residues past where the read stops, is filled in from the germline J gene. The clonotype comes from a human donor with common variable immunodeficiency. The chain carries TRBV19 and TRBJ1-1, with 7 bases identical to TRBD1. Sequences were obtained from peripheral blood mononuclear cells. The CDR3 sequence is CASSIVGQVTEAFF. The sequenced part of the CDR3 DNA is TGTGCCAGTAGTATAGTTGGACAGGTAACTGAA.